Shown below are 12 T cell receptor beta chains from a single sample sequenced in a study of a mutant IDH1 vaccine in newly diagnosed glioma. Assay used: immunoSEQ multiplex PCR; TCRdb lists only in-frame clones, some missing. The table includes over 50,000 clones, about 90% detected once. The time point: week 5, during vaccination. Topical imiquimod accompanied each vaccine dose, which consisted of 300 ug of mutant IDH1 20-mer peptide. Which antigens these TCRs recognize remains unknown. Sequenced here: PBMCs, sampled from a glioma patient whose treatment included an IDH1 peptide vaccine. The receptors originated from a woman between 40 and 50 years old with glioma.

The rearrangement joins TRBV2 to TRBJ2-5; possible D gene TRBD1, 6 bases. The germline CDR1 and CDR2 sequences are SNHLY and FYNNEI. The CDR3 is made up of 14 amino acids. Trimming left V 2 bases short and J 6 bases short, with 13 bases between. CDR3 amino acids: CASSENGRGQTQYF. The DNA for the CDR3 is TGTGCCAGCAGTGAAAATGGCAGGGGACAGACCCAGTACTTC.

The rearrangement links TRBV2 to TRBJ2-7; 9 nucleotides match TRBD2. Germline V gene data show CDR1 as SNHLY and CDR2 as FYNNEI. J gave up 4 bases and V 9 bases, and 10 bases lay outside the gene matches. This CDR3 spans 14 amino acids. This CDR3 is CASGPSGIPYEQYF. The CDR3 nucleotides are TGTGCCAGTGGTCCTAGCGGGATCCCGTACGAGCAGTACTTC.

V and J are TRBV2 and TRBJ2-7; 8 bases are a match to TRBD1. The trim removed 3 bases at V and 5 bases at J, leaving 12 bases unmatched. The CDR3 is made up of 16 amino acids. Germline V lookup: CDR1 SNHLY, CDR2 FYNNEI. This CDR3 reads CASSDRTGKSIDEQYF. For the CDR3, the DNA is TGTGCCAGCAGTGACCGGACAGGGAAATCAATCGACGAGCAGTACTTC.

This clone occurred once. The rearrangement links TRBV7-9 to TRBJ2-3; D possibly corresponds to TRBD2 (7 bases). Germline values: CDR1 SEHNR, CDR2 FQNEAQ (reference sequence). The CDR3 length is 15 residues. Trimming took off 5 bases at V and 1 base at J, with 13 bases between the two ends. The CDR3 region has the DNA TGTGCCAGCAGCCCCGGGGGGCTGGGCACAGATACGCAGTATTTT. It yields the protein CASSPGGLGTDTQYF.

The chain recombines TRBV4-2 with TRBJ2-3; D unresolved. Trimming removed 0 bases from V and 5 bases from J, with 12 bases in between. In germline, CDR1 is LGHNA, CDR2 YNFKEQ. CDR3 size: 15 residues. The DNA of the CDR3 is TGTGCCAGCAGCCAAGATCAGAGAGCCTTAGATACGCAGTATTTT. This translates into CASSQDQRALDTQYF.

The genes are TRBV7-2 and TRBJ2-3, with D tentatively TRBD2 (5 bases). Trimming left V 4 bases short and J 2 bases short, with 7 bases between. Germline assignment: CDR1 SGHTA and CDR2 FQGNSA. The CDR3 has 13 residues. CDR3: CASSWRPTDTQYF. In DNA, the CDR3 is TGTGCCAGCAGCTGGAGGCCCACAGATACGCAGTATTTT.

The V gene is TRBV6-5, the J gene TRBJ2-4, with D perhaps TRBD2 (5 bases). Germline CDR1 is MNHEY and CDR2 is SVGAGI. V was clipped by 0 bases and J by 0 bases, with 6 bases between them. The CDR3 contains 15 residues. The CDR3 spells CASSYSRGAKNIQYF. The CDR3, as DNA: TGTGCCAGCAGTTACTCCCGGGGAGCCAAAAACATTCAGTACTTC.

V gene TRBV6-1 combines with J gene TRBJ1-2, with TRBD1 as a possible D gene (6 bases). The CDR3 has 14 residues. Per germline, CDR1 MNHNS and CDR2 SASEGT. Trimming pared 7 bases from V and 4 bases from J, leaving 16 bases between. The CDR3 region has the DNA TGTGCCAGCACCCACAGGGATCCCTTCTATGGCTACACCTTC. Amino acids: CASTHRDPFYGYTF.

This CDR3 reads CASSSGTRGNQPQHF. In DNA form, the CDR3 reads TGTGCCAGCAGCTCCGGGACAAGGGGCAATCAGCCCCAGCATTTT. The gene calls are TRBV7-9 and TRBJ1-5; possible D gene TRBD1, 6 bases. There are 15 residues in the CDR3. CDR1 and CDR2 (germline): SEHNR, FQNEAQ (reference sequence). Trimming shortened V by 4 bases and J by 2 bases, and 12 bases separated the two germline ends.

This clone was seen only a few times. The V and J genes are TRBV19 and TRBJ1-5; D call uncertain. The V end lost 3 bases, the J end lost 3 bases, and 12 bases lay between the germline ends. The CDR3 has 15 residues. Germline CDR1 LNHDA, CDR2 SQIVND (reference sequence). The CDR3: CASSIRRGDNQPQHF. CDR3 in DNA: TGTGCCAGTAGTATTCGTCGAGGTGACAATCAGCCCCAGCATTTT.

This chain joins TRBV11-2 and TRBJ2-5, with 10 bases identical to TRBD1. The V gene's germline CDR1 is SGHAT and CDR2 FQNNGV. The V segment lost 3 bases and the J segment 5 bases; nucleotides outside the gene matches: 9. The CDR3 runs to 16 residues. This chain's CDR3 is CASSLIGTGVGETQYF. DNA of the CDR3: TGTGCCAGCAGCTTGATCGGGACAGGGGTTGGGGAGACCCAGTACTTC.

V is TRBV7-8 and J is TRBJ2-2; 11 bases are shared with TRBD1. The CDR3 is 15 amino acids. Per the germline V gene, CDR1 is SGHVS and CDR2 is FQNEAQ. After removal of 3 bases from V and 6 bases from J, the junction contained 3 bases not matched to a gene. The CDR3 region is CASSFLGQGAGELFF. The CDR3 DNA is TGTGCCAGCAGCTTCTTGGGACAGGGGGCCGGGGAGCTGTTTTTT.